Sequencing of this TCR beta chain was carried out in a study of regulatory T cells in long-lasting Graves disease. Specified time point: newly diagnosed GD, antithyroid drugs for less than 3 months. There was RNA extracted from PBMCs, and the TCR library was made from it. This clonotype was counted at least ten times. Its specificity is unknown. The authors built TCR beta libraries using iRepertoire HTBI primers and Arm-PCR of CDR3 regions. TCRdb re-analysed the multiplex PCR reads in MiXCR, keeping a single row per CDR3 protein. The sample carries 400,000 to 500,000 distinct CDR3 sequences, less than 15% recorded once. Findings and caveats of the study: Accuracy was possibly reduced by small sample size.

A further study also used this sample, focusing on T cells in Graves' hyperthyroidism and ophthalmopathy.

Sequenced here: peripheral blood mononuclear cells (PBMCs), sampled at new diagnosis, from a patient treated with antithyroid drugs. This sequence originates from a woman in her 50s with Graves disease.

Written as DNA, the CDR3 is TGTGCCAGCAGAGGGGAGGTGGAGCAGTTCTTC. It translates to CASRGEVEQFF. This rearrangement joins TRBV12-3 or TRBV12-4 to TRBJ2-1; D might be TRBD2 (6 bases). The CDR3 is made up of 11 amino acids. The germline V and J ends were trimmed by 6 bases and 10 bases, with 10 bases remaining between them.